This entry lists 10 T cell receptor beta chains sequenced from one sample in a study of cytomegalovirus exposure and HLA in healthy donors. The assay was immunoSEQ multiplex PCR, and TCRdb's table has in-frame clones only and misses some. This repertoire shows some 170,000 clones, more than 75% found once; its top ten account for 2.7%. Specimen: PBMCs. These receptors originate from a young man in good health and CMV-seropositive.

The rearrangement links TRBV5-4 to TRBJ2-7, with 7 bases matching TRBD2. Germline lookup yields CDR1 SGHNT and CDR2 YYREEE (reference sequence). CDR3 length: 13 residues. The junction had 3 bases not matched to a gene; V was cut back by 0 bases and J by 6 bases. CDR3 DNA: TGTGCCAGCAGCTTGGGACTAGCAAGCGAGCAGTACTTC. As protein: CASSLGLASEQYF.

A remark on this clone: This sample includes further DNA sequences coding for the same CDR3. V usage is TRBV7-3 and J usage is TRBJ2-5; tentatively, D is TRBD1 (5 bases). V lost 3 bases, J lost 2 bases, and 7 bases lay in between. Per germline, CDR1 SGHTA and CDR2 FQGTGA. This CDR3 comprises 13 residues. The CDR3 here is CASSLGPQETQYF. As DNA, the CDR3 is TGTGCCAGCAGCTTGGGGCCACAAGAGACCCAGTACTTC.

The rearrangement links TRBV19 to TRBJ1-6; 7 bases are shared with TRBD1. Germline trimming cut 9 bases from V and 4 bases from J; bases unmatched to any gene: 3. The germline V gene encodes CDR1 LNHDA and CDR2 SQIVND (reference sequence). CDR3 size: 13 residues. CDR3 amino acids: CASRGSYNSPLHF. The CDR3 DNA sequence: TGTGCCAGCAGGGGGAGTTATAATTCACCCCTCCACTTT.

The genes are TRBV11-3 and TRBJ2-1; D might be TRBD1 (6 bases). V was cut by 2 bases and J by 9 bases, with 11 bases left in between. Germline assignment: CDR1 SGHNT and CDR2 YENEEA. The length of the CDR3 is 13 residues. The CDR3 protein is CASSLQGYSEQFF. The CDR3 bases are TGTGCCAGCAGCTTACAGGGGTATAGTGAGCAGTTCTTC.

This clone was detected only a few times. The chain links TRBV6-6 to TRBJ2-5; unclear D gene. V was trimmed by 6 bases and J by 5 bases, leaving 13 bases between them. CDR3 size: 13 residues. Germline CDR1 MNHNY, CDR2 SVGAGI (reference sequence). CDR3 DNA sequence: TGTGCCAGCAGAAATCCTCAGTGGGAGACCCAGTACTTC. Translation: CASRNPQWETQYF.

V gene TRBV18 combines with J gene TRBJ1-5; the D is unclear. The ends were cut back, 3 bases at V and 7 bases at J, with 13 bases in the middle. The CDR3 runs 14 residues. Germline values: CDR1 KGHSH, CDR2 LQKENI. Written as DNA, the CDR3 is TGTGCCAGCTCACCCGTTCCTGGGGAGCAGCCCCAGCATTTT. Protein sequence: CASSPVPGEQPQHF.

V usage is TRBV7-2 and J usage is TRBJ2-1, with D unresolved. Looked up from germline, CDR1 is SGHTA and CDR2 is FQGNSA. The CDR3 sequence is 11 residues long. Trimming removed 5 bases at V and 12 bases at J, with 11 bases between. CDR3 amino acids: CASSRFSWQFF. CDR3 nucleotide sequence: TGTGCCAGCAGCCGTTTTTCTTGGCAGTTCTTC.

This chain uses TRBV7-2 with TRBJ1-1; 9 nucleotides agree with TRBD1. CDR1 is SGHTA and CDR2 is FQGNSA in the germline V gene. V was pared by 6 bases and J by 9 bases, with 5 bases of the junction left unmatched. This CDR3 is built from 12 residues. The CDR3 loop is CASSRDRAKAFF. CDR3 DNA sequence: TGTGCCAGCAGTCGGGACAGGGCAAAAGCTTTCTTT.

The chain is built from TRBV7-9 and TRBJ2-2; D call uncertain. This CDR3 is 16 amino acids long. V lost 0 bases and J lost 1, with 9 bases in between. CDR1 is SEHNR, CDR2 FQNEAQ, per germline (reference sequence). DNA for the CDR3: TGTGCCAGCAGCTTAGCGCAACGGTGGAACACCGGGGAGCTGTTTTTT. It codes for CASSLAQRWNTGELFF. Full variable domain (outside the CDR3, taken from reference TRBV7-9 and TRBJ2-2): DTGVSQNPRHKITKRGQNVTFRCDPISEHNRLYWYRQTLGQGPEFLTYFQNEAQLEKSRLLSDRFSAERPKGSFSTLEIQRTEQGDSAMYLCASSLAQRWNTGELFFGEGSRLTVL.

V usage is TRBV18 and J usage is TRBJ1-2; D remains unclear. Germline V lookup: CDR1 KGHSH, CDR2 LQKENI. This CDR3 is built from 16 residues. Trimming cost V 0 bases and J 10 bases, with 21 bases left between them. The CDR3, as DNA: TGTGCCAGCTCACCACCGGTTCGACGGTCCACCCGGGACTACACCTTC. Protein: CASSPPVRRSTRDYTF. Drawing the rest from reference TRBV18 and TRBJ1-2, the complete variable domain is NAGVMQNPRHLVRRRGQEARLRCSPMKGHSHVYWYRQLPEEGLKFMVYLQKENIIDESGMPKERFSAEFPKEGPSILRIQQVVRGDSAAYFCASSPPVRRSTRDYTFGSGTRLTVV.